Following are 20 T cell receptor beta chains from one sample sequenced in a study of blood T cell repertoires in COVID-19. This table comes from immunoSEQ multiplex PCR, and its TCRdb copy is limited to in-frame clones, with some not included. The sample holds about 190,000 clones, around 86% seen once. Sample: peripheral blood. The receptors were gathered from a woman between 40 and 55 years old with acute or convalescent COVID-19.

The chain is built from TRBV11-2 and TRBJ1-5; a possible D gene is TRBD1 (5 bases). Germline CDR1 SGHAT, CDR2 FQNNGV. V dropped 5 bases and J dropped 2 bases, with 16 bases sitting between them. This CDR3 spans 16 amino acids. The CDR3 bases are TGTGCCAGCAGCCTGGGGGGTCCGAATGGCAATCAGCCCCAGCATTTT. Its translation is CASSLGGPNGNQPQHF.

The chain uses TRBV24-1 and TRBJ2-5; D is possibly TRBD1 (6 bases). This CDR3 spans 15 amino acids. Germline CDR1 is KGHDR and CDR2 is SFDVKD. Between the trimmed V and J ends, which lost 3 bases and 2 bases, there was a span of 12 bases. CDR3 sequence: CATSDPRQEQETQYF. The CDR3 DNA sequence: TGTGCCACCAGTGATCCCAGACAGGAGCAAGAGACCCAGTACTTC.

The V call is TRBV19, the J call TRBJ1-5, with 8 bases identical to TRBD1. CDR3 length: 16 residues. Germline trimming cut 5 bases from V and 5 bases from J; bases unmatched to any gene: 11. Germline V gives CDR1 LNHDA, CDR2 SQIVND (reference sequence). The DNA of the CDR3 is TGTGCCAGTAGTCACTACGGTCCAGGGGGCGATCAGCCCCAGCATTTT. Its translation: CASSHYGPGGDQPQHF.

This sequence joins TRBV7-2 and TRBJ2-7, with D maybe TRBD1 (6 bases). CDR3 size: 15 residues. Germline lookup yields CDR1 SGHTA and CDR2 FQGNSA. With 2 bases removed from V and 3 bases from J, the gap between germline ends came to 14 bases. The CDR3 DNA sequence: TGTGCCAGCAGCTTAATGACAGGCACTAACTACGAGCAGTACTTC. Amino acid sequence: CASSLMTGTNYEQYF.

This chain links TRBV6-9 with TRBJ1-5; D ambiguous. Germline V lookup: CDR1 MNHGY, CDR2 SVAAGI. The CDR3 has 12 amino acids. Here the CDR3 DNA reads TGTCCGAGGCGGGGTCCCCATCAGCCCCAGCATTTT. As protein: CPRRGPHQPQHF.

The J gene is TRBJ2-5, the V gene TRBV7-9, with TRBD2 matching 7 bases. With 2 bases clipped from V and 1 base from J, the junction kept 10 bases outside the gene matches. CDR1 is SEHNR, CDR2 FQNEAQ, per germline (reference sequence). The CDR3 is 17 residues long. CDR3 in amino acids: CASSLNFRGDGQETQYF. The CDR3 DNA is TGTGCCAGCAGCTTAAATTTTCGGGGGGACGGCCAAGAGACCCAGTACTTC.

The chain couples TRBV9 to TRBJ2-1, with D possibly matching TRBD2 (6 bases). The CDR3 is made up of 15 amino acids. Germline V gene lookup returns CDR1 SGDLS and CDR2 YYNGEE. V was trimmed by 3 bases and J by 6 bases, leaving 16 bases between them. CDR3 bases: TGTGCCAGCAGCGCGCGGGACGCGGCTCGCAATGAGCAGTTCTTC. Translated: CASSARDAARNEQFF.

The J gene is TRBJ2-1, the V gene TRBV19; 8 nucleotides align to TRBD2. Germline assignment: CDR1 LNHDA and CDR2 SQIVND (reference sequence). CDR3 length equals 15 residues. Trimming at V came to 3 bases and at J to 9 bases, leaving 10 bases not matched to a gene. This CDR3 is CASSIGTRGPSEQFF. As DNA, the CDR3 is TGTGCCAGTAGTATTGGGACTAGGGGTCCGAGTGAGCAGTTCTTC.

V and J are TRBV5-1 and TRBJ1-2; TRBD1 aligns across 7 bases. The CDR3 sequence is 13 residues long. The trim removed 2 bases at V and 8 bases at J, leaving 6 bases unmatched. The germline V gene has CDR1 SGHRS and CDR2 YFSETQ. The DNA for the CDR3 is TGCGCCAGCAGCTTAAAGGGGGCAGGGGGCTACACCTTC. Protein sequence: CASSLKGAGGYTF.

The rearrangement links TRBV2 to TRBJ2-5, with 7 bases identical to TRBD1. The CDR3 loop spans 14 amino acids. V trimming: 6 bases; J trimming: 7 bases; junction bases outside the gene matches: 11. CDR1 is SNHLY, CDR2 FYNNEI, per germline. The CDR3 protein is CASRGTVRIGTQYF. The CDR3 nucleotides read TGTGCCAGCAGGGGGACAGTTCGGATAGGGACCCAGTACTTC.

V and J are TRBV19 and TRBJ1-6, with D tentatively TRBD1 (5 bases). The CDR3 covers 17 residues. Germline V lookup: CDR1 LNHDA, CDR2 SQIVND (reference sequence). V lost 6 bases, J lost 1 base, and 16 bases lay in between. CDR3 in DNA: TGTGCCAGTAGCCCCCCGGCGGGGGGTTCCTATAATTCACCCCTCCACTTT. It is translated as CASSPPAGGSYNSPLHF. Based on the CDR3 plus reference TRBV19 and TRBJ1-6, the full variable domain is DGGITQSPKYLFRKEGQNVTLSCEQNLNHDAMYWYRQDPGQGLRLIYYSQIVNDFQKGDIAEGYSVSREKKESFPLTVTSAQKNPTAFYLCASSPPAGGSYNSPLHFGNGTRLTVT.

The chain uses TRBV7-2 and TRBJ2-3; D is perhaps TRBD2 (6 bases). Germline V CDR1 and CDR2: SGHTA, FQGNSA. V gave up 9 bases and J gave up 3 bases, with 16 bases separating them. The CDR3 consists of 14 residues. The chain's CDR3 is CASRRVAETDTQYF. CDR3 coding DNA: TGTGCCAGTCGCAGAGTAGCGGAAACAGATACGCAGTATTTT.

This clone was seen once. The chain carries TRBV7-9 and TRBJ1-2; D is perhaps TRBD1 (6 bases). CDR3 size: 14 residues. From germline, CDR1 is SEHNR and CDR2 FQNEAQ (reference sequence). V gave up 3 bases and J gave up 2 bases, with 10 bases separating them. This CDR3 reads CASSLQGPNYGYTF. The DNA for the CDR3 is TGTGCCAGCAGCTTGCAGGGGCCCAACTATGGCTACACCTTC.

In this sample, this clone turned up once. The CDR3 region is CASSGDRVRGYTF. The CDR3 DNA sequence: TGTGCCAGCAGCGGCGACAGGGTGCGAGGCTACACCTTC. This rearrangement joins TRBV11-2 to TRBJ1-2; 7 nucleotides match TRBD1. The CDR3 sequence is 13 residues long. V lost 5 bases and J lost 8; bases outside the gene matches: 8. Germline CDR1 and CDR2: SGHAT and FQNNGV.

Here the CDR3 DNA reads TGCGCCAGCAGTCAATCAGAGGAGGGAACAGATACGCAGTATTTT. This gives the protein CASSQSEEGTDTQYF. The genes are TRBV23-1 and TRBJ2-3; tentatively, D is TRBD2 (6 bases). TRBV23-1 is classed as an ORF, of uncertain function. The CDR3 extends over 15 amino acids. Trimming pared 0 bases from V and 3 bases from J, leaving 10 bases between.

V usage is TRBV19 and J usage is TRBJ2-7; D might be TRBD2 (5 bases). Germline V gene sequence: CDR1 LNHDA, CDR2 SQIVND (reference sequence). V was clipped by 5 bases and J by 0 bases, with 11 bases between them. The CDR3 has 14 amino acids. The CDR3 DNA is TGTGCCAGTAGTCCCGGGGTCAGCTCCTACGAGCAGTACTTC. Amino acids: CASSPGVSSYEQYF.

This chain joins TRBV19 and TRBJ1-4, with D uncertain. Trimming shortened V by 5 bases and J by 6 bases, and 13 bases separated the two germline ends. Germline V gives CDR1 LNHDA, CDR2 SQIVND (reference sequence). This CDR3 has 14 amino acids. This CDR3 reads CASSERATHEKLFF. For the CDR3, the DNA is TGTGCCAGTAGTGAGAGGGCGACCCATGAAAAACTGTTTTTT.

This chain joins TRBV5-1 and TRBJ2-4; maybe TRBD1 (6 bases). The germline V and J ends were trimmed by 4 bases and 0 bases, with 17 bases remaining between them. In germline, CDR1 is SGHRS, CDR2 YFSETQ. This CDR3 has 17 amino acids. DNA for the CDR3: TGCGCCAGCAGCGAGGGACAAGCCCCTTTAGCCAAAAACATTCAGTACTTC. Amino acids: CASSEGQAPLAKNIQYF.

The J gene is TRBJ2-7, the V gene TRBV5-1; 8 bases are shared with TRBD2. V was clipped by 4 bases and J by 5 bases; unmatched bases: 11. The CDR3 runs to 15 residues. The germline gives CDR1 SGHRS, CDR2 YFSETQ. CDR3 residues: CASSPSREGLDEQYF. Here the CDR3 DNA reads TGCGCCAGCAGCCCCTCCCGGGAGGGCCTCGACGAGCAGTACTTC.

The chain has TRBV5-1 and TRBJ2-3; 8 positions agree with TRBD2. This CDR3 region has 15 residues. The germline CDR1 and CDR2 sequences are SGHRS and YFSETQ. Losses at the gene ends were 0 bases for V and 3 bases for J; bases not matched to a gene: 3. CDR3: CASSLVSGVTDTQYF. CDR3 in DNA: TGCGCCAGCAGCTTGGTTAGCGGGGTTACAGATACGCAGTATTTT.